A single sample gave rise to the 30 T cell receptor beta chains below, sequenced in a study of T cells in Graves' hyperthyroidism and ophthalmopathy. Amplified TCR beta CDR3 regions came from RNA transcripts. HTBI primers were used for first-round RT-PCR of the TCR CDR3. MiXCR, applied by TCRdb to the multiplex PCR reads, yields one record per CDR3 protein. The sample holds 500,000 to 650,000 distinct CDR3 sequences, around 50% seen once. The sample taken for sequencing was peripheral blood or thyroid tissue (not recorded which). These receptors came from an adult woman with Graves' disease, either hyperthyroidism or ophthalmopathy (not recorded which).

V and J are TRBV20-1 and TRBJ2-5; the match to TRBD1 covers 9 bases. The CDR3 contains 14 residues. The J segment lost 6 bases and the V segment lost 6 bases, leaving 11 bases of the junction unmatched. Germline lookup yields CDR1 DFQATT and CDR2 SNEGSKA (reference sequence). CDR3 sequence reads: CSAELTGGSKTQYF. In nucleotides, the CDR3 is TGCAGTGCCGAGCTAACAGGGGGCTCGAAGACCCAGTACTTC.

The V gene is TRBV7-9, the J gene TRBJ2-7; 10 bases are shared with TRBD2. This CDR3 region has 19 residues. With V trimmed by 3 bases and J by 7 bases, 21 bases remained unmatched. The germline V gene encodes CDR1 SEHNR and CDR2 FQNEAQ (reference sequence). In nucleotides, the CDR3 is TGTGCCAGCAGCTTGTTGACAGGGTGGACTAGCGGCCTCTCCGGGGAGCAGTACTTC. Protein: CASSLLTGWTSGLSGEQYF.

The CDR3 loop is CASSLGRAPSYTF. CDR3 DNA: TGTGCCAGCAGCCTAGGACGGGCTCCGAGCTACACCTTC. This chain connects TRBV7-2 to TRBJ1-2; the D is unclear. The CDR3 spans 13 residues. Trimming left V 5 bases short and J 9 bases short, with 16 bases between. The germline CDR1 and CDR2 sequences are SGHTA and FQGNSA.

The chain couples TRBV20-1 to TRBJ2-5; TRBD1 is a possible D gene (5 bases). CDR1 DFQATT and CDR2 SNEGSKA come from the germline V gene (reference sequence). V was clipped by 6 bases and J by 5 bases, with 19 bases between them. The CDR3 has 14 residues. The CDR3 bases are TGCAGTGCCAGCAGCCTACAGGCGTCGGAGACCCAGTACTTC. This encodes CSASSLQASETQYF.

This clonotype was seen repeatedly, ten times or more. The V call is TRBV20-1, the J call TRBJ1-5; 8 nucleotides align to TRBD1. V lost 4 bases, J lost 7 bases, and 6 bases stayed unmatched. Germline CDR1 reads DFQATT; CDR2 reads SNEGSKA (reference sequence). This CDR3 has 13 amino acids. CDR3 protein: CSAIDRGGQPQHF. The CDR3 nucleotides are TGCAGTGCTATTGACAGGGGAGGACAGCCCCAGCATTTT.

The table lists this clonotype with a few counts. The V gene is TRBV29-1, the J gene TRBJ2-7; D may be TRBD1 or TRBD2 (5 bases each). Germline loops: CDR1 SQVTM, CDR2 ANQGSEA. The CDR3 loop spans 12 amino acids. Trimming cost V 7 bases and J 6 bases, with 16 bases left between them. CDR3 in amino acids: CSGGAYEAEQYF. The CDR3 DNA reads as TGCAGCGGAGGGGCCTACGAGGCCGAGCAGTACTTC.

This clonotype was recorded a few times. J is TRBJ1-2 and V is TRBV9; D gene ambiguous. V was cut by 4 bases and J by 3 bases, with 13 bases left in between. Germline V gene data show CDR1 as SGDLS and CDR2 as YYNGEE. This CDR3 comprises 14 residues. CDR3: CASSLGSVDYGYTF. The CDR3 nucleotides read TGTGCCAGCAGCTTAGGGTCCGTTGACTATGGCTACACCTTC.

The chain employs TRBV12-3 or TRBV12-4 and TRBJ1-2; possible D gene TRBD1, 6 bases. The length of the CDR3 is 14 residues. Trimming shortened V by 2 bases and J by 7 bases, and 14 bases separated the two germline ends. DNA for the CDR3: TGTGCCAGCAGTTTAATAAGGGGGGCAAGTGGCTACACCTTC. It yields the protein CASSLIRGASGYTF.

Ten or more counts support this clonotype. The chain couples TRBV20-1 to TRBJ1-5; D unclear. Trimming removed 6 bases from V and 3 bases from J, with 12 bases in between. The CDR3 is 13 residues long. CDR1 is DFQATT and CDR2 is SNEGSKA in the germline V gene (reference sequence). For the CDR3, the DNA is TGCAGTGCCCCGGACGGGGACAATCAGCCCCAGCATTTT. This gives the protein CSAPDGDNQPQHF.

The chain is built from TRBV15 and TRBJ2-7; the D gene is possibly TRBD2 (7 bases). V lost 2 bases, J lost 4 bases, and 15 bases lay in between. Germline CDR1 is LNHNV and CDR2 is YYDKDF (reference sequence). This CDR3 region has 15 residues. This CDR3 is CATSRKPRGAYEQYF. DNA for the CDR3: TGTGCCACCAGCAGAAAACCCCGGGGGGCTTACGAGCAGTACTTC. The full variable domain, completed using reference TRBV15 and TRBJ2-7, is DAMVIQNPRYQVTQFGKPVTLSCSQTLNHNVMYWYQQKSSQAPKLLFHYYDKDFNNEADTPDNFQSRRPNTSFCFLDIRSPGLGDTAMYLCATSRKPRGAYEQYFGPGTRLTVT.

This clonotype turned up a few times. The chain recombines TRBV7-9 with TRBJ2-7; TRBD2 matches at 7 bases. This CDR3 region has 14 residues. Germline-derived CDR1 and CDR2 are SEHNR and FQNEAQ (reference sequence). The V segment lost 7 bases and the J segment 7 bases; nucleotides outside the gene matches: 13. CDR3 DNA: TGTGCCAGCAATCGCGGGAGACCATCCGAGGAGCAGTACTTC. Encoded protein: CASNRGRPSEEQYF.

The chain carries TRBV7-9 and TRBJ2-5, with 8 nucleotides matching TRBD2. From germline, CDR1 is SEHNR and CDR2 FQNEAQ (reference sequence). J lost 4 bases, V lost 6 bases, and 10 bases had no gene match. There are 15 residues in the CDR3. The CDR3 here is CASSLPSGSGETQYF. The CDR3 DNA is TGTGCCAGCAGTTTACCCAGCGGGAGTGGAGAGACCCAGTACTTC.

Only a few counts were recorded for this clonotype. The chain is built from TRBV2 and TRBJ1-5, with 7 positions matching TRBD1. The V segment lost 5 bases and the J segment 7 bases; nucleotides outside the gene matches: 14. Germline assignment: CDR1 SNHLY and CDR2 FYNNEI. The CDR3 contains 16 residues. In DNA form, the CDR3 reads TGTGCCAGCAGTCCGAATAGGGACTGGGGACAGCAGCCCCAGCATTTT. As protein: CASSPNRDWGQQPQHF.

The rearrangement links TRBV7-2 to TRBJ2-5; 7 bases align to TRBD1. CDR3 length: 14 amino acids. CDR1 and CDR2 from the germline V gene are SGHTA and FQGNSA. The V and J ends lost 4 bases and 9 bases, in that order; junction bases with no gene match: 11. The CDR3 bases are TGTGCCAGCAGCTCCCGACAGGGATATCAGCCCCAGTACTTC. Translating gives CASSSRQGYQPQYF.

With respect to this clonotype: A much larger clone is a single base away; this may be a read error. The genes are TRBV6-1 and TRBJ1-5; D not certain. The CDR3 length is 13 residues. Per the germline V gene, CDR1 is MNHNS and CDR2 is SASEGT. In DNA, the CDR3 is TGTGCCGGCAGTTACTTCGGCAATCAGCCCCAGCATTTT. Encoded protein: CAGSYFGNQPQHF.

About this clonotype itself: This could be a read error, since a much larger clone is one nucleotide away. The J gene is TRBJ2-5, the V gene TRBV9; TRBD1 is a possible D gene (6 bases). Germline V gene sequence: CDR1 SGDLS, CDR2 YYNGEE. The CDR3 sequence is 15 residues long. Trimming removed 4 bases from V and 3 bases from J, with 16 bases in between. The CDR3 DNA reads TGTGCCAGCAGCTTCGCCGGGGCAGGGGAAGAGACCCAGTACTTC. As protein: CASSFAGAGEETQYF.

This clonotype occurred many times. The V call is TRBV4-1, the J call TRBJ1-5, with D uncertain. Germline CDR1 MGHRA, CDR2 YSYEKL. Trimming removed 0 bases at V and 0 bases at J, with 9 bases between. The CDR3 is made up of 16 amino acids. The CDR3, as DNA: TGCGCCAGCAGCCAAGAGATCACTTATAGCAATCAGCCCCAGCATTTT. This gives the protein CASSQEITYSNQPQHF.

The rearrangement uses TRBV7-2 and TRBJ1-1; TRBD1 aligns across 8 bases. Germline V gives CDR1 SGHTA, CDR2 FQGNSA. The V gene end was trimmed by 1 base and the J gene end by 5 bases; junction bases not matched to a gene: 3. CDR3 size: 14 residues. The CDR3 sequence: CASSLGRGRTEAFF. CDR3 in DNA: TGTGCCAGCAGCTTAGGCAGGGGGCGGACTGAAGCTTTCTTT.

The chain couples TRBV3-1 to TRBJ2-5; D perhaps matches TRBD1 (6 bases). V lost 5 bases, J lost 4 bases, and 11 bases lay in between. CDR1 is LGHDT and CDR2 is YNNKEL in the germline V gene (reference sequence). This CDR3 has 13 residues. CDR3 amino acids: CASSETGRETQYF. CDR3 bases: TGTGCCAGCAGCGAAACAGGGAGAGAGACCCAGTACTTC.

As for this clonotype: A clone one base away is much larger, so this may be a read error. The V gene is TRBV7-2, the J gene TRBJ1-1; D call uncertain. The CDR3 spans 14 residues. Germline values: CDR1 SGHTA, CDR2 FQGNSA. The chain's CDR3 is CAGSLDHLNTEAFF. DNA for the CDR3: TGTGCCGGCAGCTTGGACCACCTGAACACTGAAGCTTTCTTT. Using reference TRBV7-2 and TRBJ1-1 for the parts outside the CDR3, the full variable domain is GAGVSQSPSNKVTEKGKDVELRCDPISGHTALYWYRQSLGQGLEFLIYFQGNSAPDKSGLPSDRFSAERTGGSVSTLTIQRTQQEDSAVYLCAGSLDHLNTEAFFGQGTRLTVV.

The chain joins TRBV29-1 to TRBJ2-7, with D possibly TRBD1 on 6 matching bases. Germline values: CDR1 SQVTM, CDR2 ANQGSEA. This CDR3 comprises 14 residues. The V and J ends lost 8 bases and 0 bases respectively, with 17 bases between them. The CDR3 loop reads CSLGAGTNSYEQYF. Here the CDR3 DNA reads TGCAGCCTGGGAGCCGGGACAAACTCCTACGAGCAGTACTTC.

This clonotype was seen only once. V usage is TRBV9 and J usage is TRBJ1-1; no definite D call. V shed 3 bases and J shed 0 bases, with 9 bases lying between them. The CDR3 contains 14 residues. The germline V gene has CDR1 SGDLS and CDR2 YYNGEE. CDR3 protein: CASSGRTLNTEAFF. For the CDR3, the DNA is TGTGCCAGCAGCGGAAGAACGTTGAACACTGAAGCTTTCTTT.

The sample holds one count of this clonotype. One end of the junction varies from germline; a read error may be responsible. This chain connects TRBV6-1 to TRBJ1-5, with D hard to call. Germline V gives CDR1 MNHNS, CDR2 SASEGT. This CDR3 spans 15 amino acids. The CDR3 reads CAGRRPGPRDQPQHF. CDR3 in DNA: TGTGCCGGCAGGAGACCCGGGCCTCGGGATCAGCCCCAGCATTTT.

This chain uses TRBV20-1 with TRBJ1-5; weak D call: TRBD1 (5 bases). CDR1 DFQATT and CDR2 SNEGSKA come from the germline V gene (reference sequence). Trimming took 5 bases from V and 4 from J, leaving 15 bases between them. This CDR3 spans 14 amino acids. This CDR3 reads CSARQGWENQPQHF. Here the CDR3 DNA reads TGCAGTGCTCGTCAGGGATGGGAAAATCAGCCCCAGCATTTT.

The chain uses TRBV5-1 and TRBJ1-1; D ambiguous. Germline V CDR1 and CDR2: SGHRS, YFSETQ. V shed 1 base and J shed 0 bases, with 10 bases lying between them. This CDR3 is 15 amino acids long. CDR3 DNA sequence: TGCGCCAGCAGCTTGTCGGGAGGGATGAACACTGAAGCTTTCTTT. Translating gives CASSLSGGMNTEAFF.

The CDR3 spells CSAIKRGGNTIYF. The DNA for the CDR3 is TGCAGTGCCATTAAACGGGGAGGAAACACCATATATTTT. The chain employs TRBV20-1 and TRBJ1-3; no definite D call. CDR3 length: 13 residues. Germline CDR1 and CDR2: DFQATT and SNEGSKA (reference sequence). Trimming took 6 bases from V and 4 from J, leaving 13 bases between them.

This chain links TRBV29-1 with TRBJ2-7; D not certain. This CDR3 spans 12 amino acids. V dropped 4 bases and J dropped 4 bases, with 11 bases sitting between them. Germline V gene sequence: CDR1 SQVTM, CDR2 ANQGSEA. The CDR3 region has the DNA TGCAGCGTTGCTTCGGACGGGTACGAGCAGTACTTC. This encodes CSVASDGYEQYF.

The gene calls are TRBV4-1 and TRBJ2-7; D is possibly TRBD1 or TRBD2 (6 bases each). Germline assignment: CDR1 MGHRA and CDR2 YSYEKL. V was shortened by 1 base and J by 6 bases, with 19 bases between the two germline ends. The CDR3 loop spans 16 amino acids. The CDR3 coding sequence is TGCGCCAGCAGCCAAGGTAGGGGGGAGGTTTTTAGCGAGCAGTACTTC. Encoded protein: CASSQGRGEVFSEQYF.

The chain links TRBV6-5 to TRBJ1-5; a possible D gene is TRBD1 (5 bases). The CDR3 contains 13 residues. V was trimmed by 7 bases and J by 8 bases, leaving 15 bases between them. Germline values: CDR1 MNHEY, CDR2 SVGAGI. CDR3 bases: TGTGCCAGCAACCGGGACCGGAGTGAGCCCCAGCATTTT. Translating gives CASNRDRSEPQHF.

This clonotype showed up many times. V is TRBV14 and J is TRBJ2-7; 7 nucleotides align to TRBD1. CDR3 length: 18 residues. V lost 3 bases to trimming and J lost 5 bases; unmatched junction nucleotides: 19. The germline V gene encodes CDR1 SGHDN and CDR2 FVKESK. The CDR3 sequence is CASSHHWDRRTLVNEQYF. The DNA of the CDR3 is TGTGCCAGCAGCCACCATTGGGACAGAAGGACCCTAGTGAACGAGCAGTACTTC. Full variable domain (rest looked up from reference TRBV14 and TRBJ2-7): EAGVTQFPSHSVIEKGQTVTLRCDPISGHDNLYWYRRVMGKEIKFLLHFVKESKQDESGMPNNRFLAERTGGTYSTLKVQPAELEDSGVYFCASSHHWDRRTLVNEQYFGPGTRLTVT.